This T cell receptor beta chain stems from a study of CD8+ T cells in alopecia areata. This CDR3 contains 13 residues. In germline, CDR1 is MNHEY, CDR2 SVGAGI. V lost 2 bases to trimming and J lost 9 bases, with 11 bases between them. Isolated RNA was reverse transcribed into cDNA used as the sequencing template. Assay: immunoSEQ multiplex PCR; the TCRdb copy retains only in-frame clones and omits some. Of about 190,000 clones listed, about 60% are singletons. Regarding treatment: oral pan-JAK inhibitor, 5-10 mg twice daily. The chain carries TRBV6-5 and TRBJ2-1; the D call may be TRBD1 or TRBD2 (5 bases each). The receptor comes from a human donor with alopecia areata. Specimen: CD8+ T cells sorted from blood, collected at week 24, from a patient treated with tofacitinib. The CDR3, as DNA: TGTGCCAGCAGTTACAGGGGTGGGGGTGAGCAGTTCTTC. This gives the protein CASSYRGGGEQFF.